Shown below are 25 T cell receptor beta chains from a single sample sequenced in a study of graft-versus-host responses after intestinal transplantation (dated by TCRdb to the early 2020s). No antigen has been identified for these receptors. This specimen's time point label, per the study, means: cells obtained before transplantation from donor or recipient. Library generation was performed with the immunoSEQ multiplex PCR assay. TCRdb limited this immuneACCESS table to in-frame rearrangements with V and J called. A share of clones is missing; checked studies link under half to unresolved V genes, and the rest is unexplained. The table for this sample lists 55,000 to 65,000 clones; 94% of them were counted only once. The top ten clones comprise more than 0.3% of the sample. The sample consisted of unstimulated CD4+ T cells sorted from spleen or lymph node cells, taken before transplant. Receptor source: a human donor who was the organ donor for an intestinal transplant.

The chain links TRBV5-4 to TRBJ2-1, with 16 bases matching TRBD2. Germline V gene sequence: CDR1 SGHNT, CDR2 YYREEE (reference sequence). V lost 5 bases, J lost 0 bases, and 5 bases stayed unmatched. The CDR3 loop spans 18 amino acids. Here the CDR3 reads CASSQGLAGGSSYNEQFF. CDR3 DNA: TGTGCCAGCAGTCAGGGACTAGCGGGGGGGAGCTCCTACAATGAGCAGTTCTTC.

The rearrangement joins TRBV7-2 to TRBJ2-1; D might be TRBD2 (5 bases). V was trimmed by 3 bases and J by 5 bases, leaving 11 bases between them. The CDR3 sequence is 14 residues long. Per germline, CDR1 SGHTA and CDR2 FQGNSA. The CDR3 loop is CASSFVASNNEQFF. The CDR3 coding sequence is TGTGCCAGCAGCTTCGTCGCTAGCAACAATGAGCAGTTCTTC.

The genes are TRBV20-1 and TRBJ2-7, with unresolved D. The CDR3 totals 11 residues. Germline V CDR1 and CDR2: DFQATT, SNEGSKA (reference sequence). The V and J ends lost 4 bases and 3 bases respectively, with 7 bases between them. In DNA, the CDR3 is TGCAGTGCTAATGATGTCTACGAGCAGTACTTC. Its protein product is CSANDVYEQYF.

The J gene is TRBJ1-5, the V gene TRBV10-3; no clear D. This CDR3 is built from 12 residues. Per the germline V gene, CDR1 is ENHRY and CDR2 is SYGVKD. Trimming removed 9 bases at V and 8 bases at J, with 14 bases between. The CDR3 loop is CAIGRPKEPQHF. The CDR3 nucleotides read TGTGCCATTGGACGGCCCAAGGAGCCCCAGCATTTT.

V usage is TRBV5-1 and J usage is TRBJ2-4, with D perhaps being TRBD1 or TRBD2 (5 bases each). Trimming removed 0 bases at V and 7 bases at J, with 11 bases between. This CDR3 is 14 amino acids long. From germline, CDR1 is SGHRS and CDR2 YFSETQ. CDR3 sequence (DNA): TGCGCCAGCAGCTTGGATGGGACGATGAACATTCAGTACTTC. Protein product: CASSLDGTMNIQYF.

V is TRBV5-4 and J is TRBJ2-3, with D possibly TRBD1 on 5 matching bases. Trimming took 3 bases from V and 4 from J, leaving 9 bases between them. The CDR3 covers 13 residues. The germline V gene has CDR1 SGHNT and CDR2 YYREEE (reference sequence). For the CDR3, the DNA is TGTGCCAGCAGCTCGCCCAGGGCAGATACGCAGTATTTT. Translating gives CASSSPRADTQYF.

This chain uses TRBV7-2 with TRBJ2-2; 8 bases are shared with TRBD2. The CDR3 runs to 13 residues. V shed 3 bases, J shed 7 bases, and the junction held 1 base outside the gene matches. Germline V gives CDR1 SGHTA, CDR2 FQGNSA. The CDR3 sequence: CASSFTSGGELFF. The CDR3 DNA is TGTGCCAGCAGCTTTACTAGCGGCGGGGAGCTGTTTTTT.

The gene calls are TRBV6-4 and TRBJ1-1; D is unclear. The CDR3 has 14 residues. Trimming shortened V by 2 bases and J by 0 bases, and 7 bases separated the two germline ends. Germline assignment: CDR1 MRHNA and CDR2 SNTAGT. The CDR3, as DNA: TGTGCCAGCAGTGACGATGGAGTGAACACTGAAGCTTTCTTT. This translates into CASSDDGVNTEAFF.

V and J are TRBV5-1 and TRBJ2-5; D is perhaps TRBD1 (6 bases). The CDR3 loop spans 14 amino acids. Germline lookup yields CDR1 SGHRS and CDR2 YFSETQ. The V gene lost 5 bases and the J gene lost 1 base, with 12 bases spanning the gap. The CDR3 nucleotides read TGCGCCAGCAGGCATATACAGGGCCAAGAGACCCAGTACTTC. Translation gives CASRHIQGQETQYF.

J is TRBJ2-5 and V is TRBV5-1, with D unresolved. The J call is uncertain, as TRBJ2-7 better fits the DNA end. The CDR3 runs 13 residues. Looked up from germline, CDR1 is SGHRS and CDR2 is YFSETQ. The CDR3 DNA sequence: TGCGCCAGCAGCTTAATCAGGCCCTACGAGCAGTACTTC. It is translated as CASSLIRPYEQYF.

Points on this clone: The junction departs from germline at one end; a sequencing error may be responsible. V and J are TRBV7-8 and TRBJ1-4; 8 nucleotides line up with TRBD1. Germline assignment: CDR1 SGHVS and CDR2 FQNEAQ. The length of the CDR3 is 15 residues. Written as DNA, the CDR3 is TGTGCCAGCAGCCGGGGGACAGGTATCGATGAAAAACCGTTTTTT. This encodes CASSRGTGIDEKPFF.

This clone was seen more than once but under ten times. This chain links TRBV5-1 with TRBJ2-3; TRBD2 agrees at 9 bases. The J segment lost 1 base and the V segment lost 1 base, leaving 7 bases of the junction unmatched. Germline V gene sequence: CDR1 SGHRS, CDR2 YFSETQ. The CDR3 runs to 17 residues. The CDR3 DNA reads TGCGCCAGCAGCTTGTATTCCAGGACTAGCGGCACAGATACGCAGTATTTT. Protein sequence: CASSLYSRTSGTDTQYF.

The chain couples TRBV7-2 to TRBJ2-7; no clear D gene. Trimming shortened V by 3 bases and J by 4 bases, and 7 bases separated the two germline ends. The germline CDR1 and CDR2 sequences are SGHTA and FQGNSA. The CDR3 covers 12 residues. The CDR3 region is CASSFDGYEQYF. Here the CDR3 DNA reads TGTGCCAGCAGCTTCGACGGATACGAGCAGTACTTC.

A note on this clone: Mismatch with germline at one junction end may stem from a read error. This chain uses TRBV7-2 with TRBJ2-2; 7 positions match TRBD2. The CDR3 runs to 17 residues. Germline V lookup: CDR1 SGHTA, CDR2 FQGNSA. The CDR3 nucleotides are TGTGCCAGCAGCTTAGCTAGACACGGGAGGAACTCCGGGGAGCTGTTTTTT. Translating it yields CASSLARHGRNSGELFF.

The gene calls are TRBV7-2 and TRBJ1-2; D possibly corresponds to TRBD1 (5 bases). V was shortened by 5 bases and J by 4 bases, with 17 bases between the two germline ends. This CDR3 is built from 15 residues. Germline loops: CDR1 SGHTA, CDR2 FQGNSA. The CDR3 here is CASSPPIQRGYGYTF. The DNA of the CDR3 is TGTGCCAGCAGCCCCCCCATTCAAAGGGGCTATGGCTACACCTTC.

The V call is TRBV6-1, the J call TRBJ1-6; no clear D. Looked up from germline, CDR1 is MNHNS and CDR2 is SASEGT. V was shortened by 5 bases and J by 7 bases, with 15 bases between the two germline ends. The CDR3 sequence is 15 residues long. DNA of the CDR3: TGTGCCAGCAGTCGGCGGACCCCTGAGAATTCACCCCTCCACTTT. Residues: CASSRRTPENSPLHF.

The chain employs TRBV4-1 and TRBJ1-6; unclear D gene. Trimming removed 1 base from V and 6 bases from J, with 13 bases in between. This CDR3 contains 16 residues. Per the germline V gene, CDR1 is MGHRA and CDR2 is YSYEKL. The CDR3, as DNA: TGCGCCAGCAGCCAAGTGGAGAGGACGGTTAATTCACCCCTCCACTTT. Translating gives CASSQVERTVNSPLHF.

The V and J genes are TRBV5-1 and TRBJ1-3, with 10 bases identical to TRBD1. Germline V CDR1 and CDR2: SGHRS, YFSETQ. This CDR3 is 16 amino acids long. Trimming took 1 base from V and 2 from J; bases not matched to a gene: 3. The CDR3 coding sequence is TGCGCCAGCAGCTTGCCTGGGACAGGGGCTGGAAACACCATATATTTT. Protein sequence: CASSLPGTGAGNTIYF.

The chain is built from TRBV5-1 and TRBJ1-5; a weak D match, TRBD1 (6 bases). With 0 bases removed from V and 2 bases from J, the gap between germline ends came to 9 bases. Germline CDR1 is SGHRS and CDR2 is YFSETQ. The CDR3 runs to 15 residues. CDR3 amino acids: CASSLAGHGNQPQHF. The CDR3 DNA is TGCGCCAGCAGCTTGGCGGGACATGGCAATCAGCCCCAGCATTTT.

V gene TRBV5-6 combines with J gene TRBJ2-4; TRBD2 is a possible D gene (5 bases). Trimming removed 1 base at V and 7 bases at J, with 12 bases between. The length of the CDR3 is 14 residues. CDR1 and CDR2 (germline): SGHDT, YYEEEE. The CDR3 spells CASSLNLPGNIQYF. The CDR3 DNA is TGTGCCAGCAGCTTGAATCTGCCGGGGAACATTCAGTACTTC.

The chain combines TRBV27 with TRBJ2-5; D might be TRBD1 or TRBD2, each matching 5 bases. The CDR3 is made up of 13 amino acids. V dropped 7 bases and J dropped 2 bases, with 11 bases sitting between them. The germline V gene has CDR1 MNHEY and CDR2 SMNVEV (reference sequence). The CDR3 coding sequence is TGTGCCAGCAACAGAGGGGCGCAAGAGACCCAGTACTTC. Protein: CASNRGAQETQYF.

The gene calls are TRBV5-6 and TRBJ1-2; TRBD1 aligns across 10 bases. Trimming cost V 3 bases and J 5 bases; bases outside gene matches: 7. From germline, CDR1 is SGHDT and CDR2 YYEEEE. This CDR3 contains 15 residues. CDR3 nucleotide sequence: TGTGCCAGCAGCTATCCGGGACAGGGGATATATGGCTACACCTTC. Its translation: CASSYPGQGIYGYTF.

The genes are TRBV5-1 and TRBJ2-5; 7 nucleotides match TRBD1. The DNA end favors TRBJ2-7, so the J call may be wrong. CDR3 length: 13 residues. Per germline, CDR1 SGHRS and CDR2 YFSETQ. As DNA, the CDR3 is TGCGCCAGTTCCGGACAGGCGTACCACGAGCAGTACTTC. Translated: CASSGQAYHEQYF.

The chain recombines TRBV27 with TRBJ1-6; D not resolved. Germline assignment: CDR1 MNHEY and CDR2 SMNVEV (reference sequence). The CDR3 has 14 residues. Trimming shortened V by 0 bases and J by 2 bases, and 2 bases separated the two germline ends. The CDR3 reads CASSLSTYNSPLHF. CDR3 nucleotides: TGTGCCAGCAGTTTATCGACCTATAATTCACCCCTCCACTTT.

This chain joins TRBV6-6 and TRBJ2-4, with 7 bases matching TRBD1. Germline values: CDR1 MNHNY, CDR2 SVGAGI (reference sequence). V lost 2 bases, J lost 0 bases, and 1 base stayed unmatched. The CDR3 length is 15 residues. CDR3 sequence reads: CASSYPGGAKNIQYF. CDR3 DNA: TGTGCCAGCAGTTACCCAGGGGGAGCCAAAAACATTCAGTACTTC.